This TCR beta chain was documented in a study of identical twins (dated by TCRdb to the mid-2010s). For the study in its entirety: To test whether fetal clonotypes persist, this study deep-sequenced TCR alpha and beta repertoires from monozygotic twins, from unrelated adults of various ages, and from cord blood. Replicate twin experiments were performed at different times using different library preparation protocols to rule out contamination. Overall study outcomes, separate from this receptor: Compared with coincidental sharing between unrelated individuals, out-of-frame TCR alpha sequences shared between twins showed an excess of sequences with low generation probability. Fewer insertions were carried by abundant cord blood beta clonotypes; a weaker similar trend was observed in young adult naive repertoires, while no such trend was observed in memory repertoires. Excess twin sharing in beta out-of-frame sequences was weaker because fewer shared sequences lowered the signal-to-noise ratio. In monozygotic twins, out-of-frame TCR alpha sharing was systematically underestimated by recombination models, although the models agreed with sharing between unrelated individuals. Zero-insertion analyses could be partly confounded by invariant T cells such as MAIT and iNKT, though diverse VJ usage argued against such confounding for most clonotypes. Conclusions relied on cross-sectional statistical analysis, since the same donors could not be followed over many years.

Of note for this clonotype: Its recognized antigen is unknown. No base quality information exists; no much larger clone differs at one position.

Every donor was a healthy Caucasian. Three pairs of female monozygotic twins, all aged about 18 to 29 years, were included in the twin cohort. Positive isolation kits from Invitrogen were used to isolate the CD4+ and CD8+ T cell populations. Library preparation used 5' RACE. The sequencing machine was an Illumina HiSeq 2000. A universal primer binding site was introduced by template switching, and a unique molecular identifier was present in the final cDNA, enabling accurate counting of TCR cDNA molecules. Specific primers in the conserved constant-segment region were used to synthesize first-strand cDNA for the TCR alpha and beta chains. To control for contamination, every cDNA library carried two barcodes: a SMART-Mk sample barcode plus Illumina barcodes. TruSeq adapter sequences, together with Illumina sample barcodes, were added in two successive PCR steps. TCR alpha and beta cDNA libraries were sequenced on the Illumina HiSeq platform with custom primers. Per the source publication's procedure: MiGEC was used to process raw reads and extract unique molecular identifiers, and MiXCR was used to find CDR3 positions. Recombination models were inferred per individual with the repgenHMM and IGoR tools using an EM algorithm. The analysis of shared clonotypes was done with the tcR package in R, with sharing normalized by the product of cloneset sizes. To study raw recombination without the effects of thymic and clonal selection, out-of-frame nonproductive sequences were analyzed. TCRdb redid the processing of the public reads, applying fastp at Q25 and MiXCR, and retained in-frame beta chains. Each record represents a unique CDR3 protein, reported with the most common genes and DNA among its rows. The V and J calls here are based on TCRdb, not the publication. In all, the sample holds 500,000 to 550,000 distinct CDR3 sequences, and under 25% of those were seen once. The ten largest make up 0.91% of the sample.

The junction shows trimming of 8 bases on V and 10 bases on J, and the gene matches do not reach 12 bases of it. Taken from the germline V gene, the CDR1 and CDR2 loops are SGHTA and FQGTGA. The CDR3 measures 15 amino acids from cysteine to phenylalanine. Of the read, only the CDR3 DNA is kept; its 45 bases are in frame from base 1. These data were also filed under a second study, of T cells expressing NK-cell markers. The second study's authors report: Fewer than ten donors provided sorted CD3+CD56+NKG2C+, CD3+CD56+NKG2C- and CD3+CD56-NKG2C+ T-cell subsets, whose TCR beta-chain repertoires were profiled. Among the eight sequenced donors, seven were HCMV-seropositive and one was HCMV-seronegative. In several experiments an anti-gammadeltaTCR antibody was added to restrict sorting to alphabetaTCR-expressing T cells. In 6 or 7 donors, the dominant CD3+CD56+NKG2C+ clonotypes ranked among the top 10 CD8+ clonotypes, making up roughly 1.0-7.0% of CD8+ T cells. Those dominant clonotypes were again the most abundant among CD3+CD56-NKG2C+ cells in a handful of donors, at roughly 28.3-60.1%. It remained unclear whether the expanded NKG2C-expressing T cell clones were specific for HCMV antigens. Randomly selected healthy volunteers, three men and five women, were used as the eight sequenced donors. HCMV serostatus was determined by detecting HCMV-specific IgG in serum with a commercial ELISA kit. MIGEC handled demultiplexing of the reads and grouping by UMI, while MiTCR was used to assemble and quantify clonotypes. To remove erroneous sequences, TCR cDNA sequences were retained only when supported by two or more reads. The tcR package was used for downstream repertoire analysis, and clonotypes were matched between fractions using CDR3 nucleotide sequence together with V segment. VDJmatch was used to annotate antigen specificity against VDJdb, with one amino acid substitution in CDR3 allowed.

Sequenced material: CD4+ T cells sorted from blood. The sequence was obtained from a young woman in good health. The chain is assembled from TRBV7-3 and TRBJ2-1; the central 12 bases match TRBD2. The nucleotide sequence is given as TGTGCCAGCCAAAGCCTAGCGGGGGGGACTTTGGAGCAGTTCTTC. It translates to CASQSLAGGTLEQFF. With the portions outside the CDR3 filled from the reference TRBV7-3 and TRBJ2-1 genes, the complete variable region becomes GAGVSQTPSNKVTEKGKYVELRCDPISGHTALYWYRQSLGQGPEFLIYFQGTGAADDSGLPNDRFFAVRPEGSVSTLKIQRTERGDSAVYLCASQSLAGGTLEQFFGPGTRLTVL.